This T cell receptor (beta chain) was identified in a study of blood T cell repertoires in COVID-19. Study summary: Samples taken during acute and convalescent COVID-19 were collected in the United States, Italy and Spain. Nucleic acid was either cDNA or gDNA, and it came from T cells, B-cell-depleted T cells, or PBMCs.

Original processing methods: Nucleated cell counts were estimated from reference gene primer amplification. Sequencing was performed with immunoSEQ multiplex PCR; in TCRdb, only in-frame clones are kept and a portion is missing. V and J calls and clone size come straight from that table; D and trimming were deduced from the DNA. The table records roughly 250,000 clones, roughly four fifths of them present only once. This CDR3 is built from 14 residues. Trimming removed 2 bases from V and 4 bases from J; junction bases left unmatched: 3. From germline, CDR1 is LGHDT and CDR2 YNNKEL (reference sequence).

The sequence was obtained from a woman in her forties or fifties with acute or convalescent COVID-19. The genes are TRBV3-1 (or the pseudogene TRBV3-2) and TRBJ1-2, with 8 bases that match TRBD1. Sequencing was performed on peripheral blood. The CDR3 DNA reads TGTGCCAGCAGCCAACAGGACAGGGCCTATGGCTACACCTTC. Translated, it gives CASSQQDRAYGYTF.